These T cell receptor beta chains were read from a single sample in a study of shared clonotypes between healthy human individuals. Assay used: immunoSEQ multiplex PCR; TCRdb lists only in-frame clones, some missing. This repertoire shows about 2.2 million clones, about 94% found once; its top ten account for 1.5% to 2%. The sequencing input was naive CD8+ T cells from PBMCs. The receptor source for this set is a man between 18 and 29 years old in good health. Some clones in this sample may be carry-over from other donors' samples. CDR3s include the opening cysteine and the closing phenylalanine or tryptophan. The order of the fields is D gene, clone size, V gene, J gene, CDR3 DNA, CDR3 protein. A D gene is named only where the DNA matches it firmly. A clone size is listed for some rows: how often the clone was seen (once, few, many), or a class if it is expanded.

>.|.|TRBV9|TRBJ2-3
TGTGCCAGCAGCGTAGCGGGACACAACACAGATACGCAGTATTTT
CASSVAGHNTDTQYF
>.|.|TRBV27|TRBJ2-1
TGTGCCAGCAGTTTGGGTGGGACCTACAATGAGCAGTTCTTC
CASSLGGTYNEQFF
>TRBD1|.|TRBV5-1|TRBJ2-7
TGCGCCAGCAGCTTGGCCACAGGGGTTATCTCCTACGAGCAGTACTTC
CASSLATGVISYEQYF
>.|.|TRBV28|TRBJ1-5
TGTGCCAGCAGTTTTCTACGTAATCAGCCCCAGCATTTT
CASSFLRNQPQHF
>TRBD2|.|TRBV29-1|TRBJ2-7
TGCAGCGTTGTGCTAGCGGGAGGTGAGCAGTACTTC
CSVVLAGGEQYF
>.|.|TRBV2|TRBJ1-3
TGTGCCAGCAGTGAGAGAAACACCATATATTTT
CASSERNTIYF
>.|.|TRBV11-1|TRBJ2-7
TGTGCCAGCAGCGTCAATAGCCTCCGATCAACTTACGAGCAGTACTTC
CASSVNSLRSTYEQYF
>TRBD1|.|TRBV9|TRBJ2-5
TGTGCCAGCAGCCCTAACAGGGGGCGGGAGACCCAGTACTTC
CASSPNRGRETQYF
>TRBD2|.|TRBV11-2|TRBJ2-7
TGTGCCAGCAGCTTAGATCTAATTTCGGAACGGGAGGGCTCCTACGAGCAGTACTTC
CASSLDLISEREGSYEQYF
>.|.|TRBV6-1|TRBJ2-7
TGTGCCAGCAGTGACACCCTCCCCCCCTACGAGCAGTACTTC
CASSDTLPPYEQYF
>TRBD1|.|TRBV29-1|TRBJ2-1
TGCAGCGGGACAGGACCCCCCCTTCTCAATGAGCAGTTCTTC
CSGTGPPLLNEQFF
>.|.|TRBV7-9|TRBJ2-2
TGTGCCAGCAGCTTCGGGGGCGTGGAGCTGTTTTTT
CASSFGGVELFF
>.|.|TRBV9|TRBJ2-3
TGTGCCAGCAGCGCAGGAGCGGCCTCCACAGATACGCAGTATTTT
CASSAGAASTDTQYF
>TRBD2|.|TRBV27|TRBJ2-3
TGTGCCAGCAGTTTCACTAGCGGAAGCACAGATACGCAGTATTTT
CASSFTSGSTDTQYF
>.|once|TRBV4-1|TRBJ1-5
TGCGCCAGCAGCCAAGTGGGACGGCGGAGGGATCAGCCCCAGCATTTT
CASSQVGRRRDQPQHF
>TRBD2|.|TRBV19|TRBJ2-3
TGTGCCAGTAGTTCAAGACTAGCGGGAGGGACCACAGATACGCAGTATTTT
CASSSRLAGGTTDTQYF
>TRBD2|.|TRBV7-9|TRBJ2-7
TGTGCCAGCAACCCACTAGCGGGAGCCTCCCAGGGCTCCGAGCAGTACTTC
CASNPLAGASQGSEQYF
>.|.|TRBV6-1|TRBJ2-7
TGTGCCAGCAGTTACTACGAGCAGTACTTC
CASSYYEQYF
>.|.|TRBV27|TRBJ1-5
TGTGCCAGCAGTTTGTCACAGGATAATCAGCCCCAGCATTTT
CASSLSQDNQPQHF
>.|once|TRBV5-5|TRBJ2-7
TGTGCCAGCAGCTTTGCCCCGGACTCCTACGAGCAGTACTTC
CASSFAPDSYEQYF
>TRBD2|.|TRBV2|TRBJ2-1
TGTGCCAGTGTTACCCCTGACTCCGGACTAGCGGACAATGAGCAGTTCTTC
CASVTPDSGLADNEQFF
>.|.|TRBV12-2|TRBJ1-5
TGTGCAAGTCGCTGGACAGGGACGGAGGATCAGCCCCAGCATTTT
CASRWTGTEDQPQHF
>TRBD1|.|TRBV27|TRBJ2-5
TGTGCCAGCAGTTTATCCCCCGGGACAGGCAGGGAGACCCAGTACTTC
CASSLSPGTGRETQYF
>.|.|TRBV9|TRBJ1-1
TGTGCCAGCAGCCCGTCGAGGGCTCCCGGCACTGAAGCTTTCTTT
CASSPSRAPGTEAFF
>.|.|TRBV27|TRBJ1-1
TGTGCCAGCAGTTTATGGGCGGGGGAGCGAGGGTTCGGAAACACTGAAGCTTTCTTT
CASSLWAGERGFGNTEAFF
>.|once|TRBV28|TRBJ1-5
TGTGCCAGCAGTTTATGGCGCAATCAGCCCCAGCATTTT
CASSLWRNQPQHF
>TRBD2|.|TRBV4-3|TRBJ2-2
TGCGCCAGCAGCCGTTACTCCGGACTAGCGCAAACCGGGGAGCTGTTTTTT
CASSRYSGLAQTGELFF
>.|.|TRBV4-1|TRBJ1-2
TGCGCCAGCAGCCACTCGACAGGTAACTATGGCTACACCTTC
CASSHSTGNYGYTF
>TRBD1|.|TRBV29-1|TRBJ1-4
TGCAGCGTTGGTCCCACAGGGGGAACTAATGAAAAACTGTTTTTT
CSVGPTGGTNEKLFF
>.|.|TRBV5-4|TRBJ2-3
TGTGCCAGCAGCTTGCGGGGCGGCCTCACAGATACGCAGTATTTT
CASSLRGGLTDTQYF
>.|.|TRBV28|TRBJ1-2
TGTGCCAGCAGTTTTAGGGGGGCCGGCTATGGCTACACCTTC
CASSFRGAGYGYTF
>.|.|TRBV19|TRBJ2-2
TGTGCCAGTAGAGAGTCGAGGGGTGACACCGGGGAGCTGTTTTTT
CASRESRGDTGELFF
>TRBD2|.|TRBV10-3|TRBJ2-3
TGTGCCATCAGCGAACTAGCGGCAGATTCCACAGATACGCAGTATTTT
CAISELAADSTDTQYF
>.|.|TRBV5-4|TRBJ1-2
TGTGCCAGCAGCTTGGGCGGTTGGCACACCTTC
CASSLGGWHTF
>TRBD1|.|TRBV29-1|TRBJ2-1
TGCAGCGTTGCAGGGGGCTCCTACAATGAGCAGTTCTTC
CSVAGGSYNEQFF
>.|.|TRBV5-1|TRBJ2-5
TGCGCCAGCAGCTTGGAAGGGTATCAGGAGACCCAGTACTTC
CASSLEGYQETQYF
>TRBD1|.|TRBV7-9|TRBJ1-6
TGTGCCAGCAGCAGGGACAGGAGCTCCTATAATTCACCCCTCCACTTT
CASSRDRSSYNSPLHF
>TRBD2|.|TRBV7-9|TRBJ2-5
TGTGCCAGCAGCTTCGGCCTAGCGGGAGGAGAGGAGACCCAGTACTTC
CASSFGLAGGEETQYF
>.|.|TRBV7-3|TRBJ2-1
TGTGCCAGCAGCTTATTTATCCGTGTAGCCGGGAATGAGCAGTTCTTC
CASSLFIRVAGNEQFF
>.|.|TRBV27|TRBJ1-1
TGTGCCAGCAGTTCCCCCTCAGGGAGCACTGAAGCTTTCTTT
CASSSPSGSTEAFF
>.|.|TRBV14|TRBJ1-1
TGTGCCAGCAGCCAAGATCTTGGGAGGGGCACTGAAGCTTTCTTT
CASSQDLGRGTEAFF
>TRBD1|.|TRBV7-9|TRBJ2-7
TGTGCCAGCAGCTCAAGAGGGGGCGGAAGGCGCGAGCAGTACTTC
CASSSRGGGRREQYF
>TRBD1|.|TRBV25-1|TRBJ2-5
TGTGCCAGCAGTGTAAACAGGGGAGAGACCCAGTACTTC
CASSVNRGETQYF
>.|.|TRBV12-5|TRBJ2-3
TGTGCTAGTGCGGGCTACACAGATACGCAGTATTTT
CASAGYTDTQYF
>TRBD1|once|TRBV9|TRBJ1-5
TGTGCCAGCAGCGCACGGTCCCGGGACAGGGTTCGGCAGCCCCAGCATTTT
CASSARSRDRVRQPQHF
>TRBD2|.|TRBV7-9|TRBJ2-3
TGTGCCAGCCTATTAGCGGGAGGATTCACAGATACGCAGTATTTT
CASLLAGGFTDTQYF
>.|.|TRBV30|TRBJ1-2
TGTGCCTGGGAAGGGATATTTACAGGGATGGTCGACTACACCTTC
CAWEGIFTGMVDYTF
>.|.|TRBV5-4|TRBJ2-3
TGTGCCAGCAGCTTGGTAGAGTACGGAAACACAGATACGCAGTATTTT
CASSLVEYGNTDTQYF